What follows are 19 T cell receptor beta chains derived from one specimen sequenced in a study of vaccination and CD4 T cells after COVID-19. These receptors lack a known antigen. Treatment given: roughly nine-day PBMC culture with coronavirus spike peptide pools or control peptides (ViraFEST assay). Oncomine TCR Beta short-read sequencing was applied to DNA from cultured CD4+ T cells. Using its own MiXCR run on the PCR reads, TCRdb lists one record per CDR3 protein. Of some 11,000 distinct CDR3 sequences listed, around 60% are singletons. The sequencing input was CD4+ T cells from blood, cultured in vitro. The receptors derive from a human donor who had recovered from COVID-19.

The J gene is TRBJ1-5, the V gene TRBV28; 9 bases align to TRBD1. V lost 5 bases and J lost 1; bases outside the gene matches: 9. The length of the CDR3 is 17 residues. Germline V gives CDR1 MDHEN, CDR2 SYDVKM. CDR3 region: CASSPTGTGRSNQPQHF. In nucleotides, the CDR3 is TGTGCCAGCAGTCCGACAGGGACAGGGAGAAGCAATCAGCCCCAGCATTTT.

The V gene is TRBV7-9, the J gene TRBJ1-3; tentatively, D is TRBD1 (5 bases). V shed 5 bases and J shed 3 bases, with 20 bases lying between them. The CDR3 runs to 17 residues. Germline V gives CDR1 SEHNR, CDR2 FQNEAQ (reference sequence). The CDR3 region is CASSHKPAGQSGNTIYF. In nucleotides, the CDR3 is TGTGCCAGCAGCCACAAACCGGCAGGGCAAAGTGGAAACACCATATATTTT.

Here the CDR3 DNA reads TGTGCCAGCAGAACACCCTCGGAAGCCCTCCACTTT. It codes for CASRTPSEALHF. The chain is built from TRBV6-2 or TRBV6-3 and TRBJ1-6; D not resolved. Trimming took 6 bases from V and 14 from J, leaving 14 bases between them. The CDR3 length is 12 residues. CDR1 is MNHEY, CDR2 SVGEGT, per germline.

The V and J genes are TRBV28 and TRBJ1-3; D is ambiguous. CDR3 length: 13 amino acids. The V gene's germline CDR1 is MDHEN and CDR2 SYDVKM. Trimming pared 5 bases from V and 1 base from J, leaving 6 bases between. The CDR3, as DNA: TGTGCCAGCAGTCCCTCATCTGGAAACACCATATATTTT. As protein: CASSPSSGNTIYF.

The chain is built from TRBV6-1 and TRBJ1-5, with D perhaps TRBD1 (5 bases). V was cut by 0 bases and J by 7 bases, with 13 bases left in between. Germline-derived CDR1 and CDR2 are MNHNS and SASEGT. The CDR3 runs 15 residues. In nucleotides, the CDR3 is TGTGCCAGCAGTGAAGCGATCAGGGCGGAGCAGCCCCAGCATTTT. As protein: CASSEAIRAEQPQHF.

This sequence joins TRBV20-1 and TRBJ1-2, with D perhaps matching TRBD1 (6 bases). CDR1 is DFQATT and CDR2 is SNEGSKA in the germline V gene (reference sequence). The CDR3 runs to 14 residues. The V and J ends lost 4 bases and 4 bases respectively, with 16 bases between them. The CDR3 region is CSAINDRTLYGYTF. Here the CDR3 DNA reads TGCAGTGCTATTAACGACAGGACACTCTATGGCTACACCTTC.

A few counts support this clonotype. The CDR3 spells CASSQTRADEQFF. CDR3 bases: TGTGCCAGCAGCCAAACTAGGGCCGATGAGCAGTTCTTC. This rearrangement joins TRBV7-2 to TRBJ2-1; D is perhaps TRBD2 (5 bases). The CDR3 runs to 13 residues. The germline gives CDR1 SGHTA, CDR2 FQGNSA. Trimming pared 5 bases from V and 8 bases from J, leaving 13 bases between.

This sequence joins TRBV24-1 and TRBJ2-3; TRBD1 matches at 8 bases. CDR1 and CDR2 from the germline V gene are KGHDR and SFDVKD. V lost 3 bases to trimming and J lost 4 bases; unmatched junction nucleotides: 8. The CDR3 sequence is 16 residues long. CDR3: CATSDKWTGNSDTQYF. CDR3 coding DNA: TGTGCCACCAGTGATAAGTGGACAGGGAACTCAGATACGCAGTATTTT.

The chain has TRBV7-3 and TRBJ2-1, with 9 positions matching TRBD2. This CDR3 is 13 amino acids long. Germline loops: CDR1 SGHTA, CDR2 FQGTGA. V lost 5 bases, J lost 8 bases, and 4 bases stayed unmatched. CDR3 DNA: TGTGCCAGCAGCCGAGTAGCGGGAGATGAGCAGTTCTTC. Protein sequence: CASSRVAGDEQFF.

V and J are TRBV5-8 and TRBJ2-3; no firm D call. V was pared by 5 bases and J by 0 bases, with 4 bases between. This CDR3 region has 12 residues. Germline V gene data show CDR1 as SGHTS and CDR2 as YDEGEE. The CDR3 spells CASSRSTDTQYF. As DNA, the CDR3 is TGTGCCAGCAGTCGAAGCACAGATACGCAGTATTTT.

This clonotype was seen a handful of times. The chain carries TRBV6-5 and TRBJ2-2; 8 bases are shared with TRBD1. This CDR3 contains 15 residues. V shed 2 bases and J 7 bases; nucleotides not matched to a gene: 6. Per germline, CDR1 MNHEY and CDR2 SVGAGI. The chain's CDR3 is CASSYGQGRNGELFF. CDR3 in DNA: TGTGCCAGCAGTTACGGACAGGGAAGGAACGGGGAGCTGTTTTTT.

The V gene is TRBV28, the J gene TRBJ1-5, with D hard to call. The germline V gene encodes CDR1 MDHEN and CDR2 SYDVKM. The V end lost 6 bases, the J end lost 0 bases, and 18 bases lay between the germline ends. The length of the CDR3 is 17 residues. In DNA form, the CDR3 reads TGTGCCAGCAGCCTTGAGTGGGTCCAATATAGCAATCAGCCCCAGCATTTT. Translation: CASSLEWVQYSNQPQHF.

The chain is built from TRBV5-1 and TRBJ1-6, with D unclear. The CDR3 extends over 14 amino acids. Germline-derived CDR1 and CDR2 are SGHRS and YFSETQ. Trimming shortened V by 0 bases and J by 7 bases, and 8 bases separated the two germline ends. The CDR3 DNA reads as TGCGCCAGCAGCTTGGAGGCACCGAATTCACCCCTCCACTTT. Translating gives CASSLEAPNSPLHF.

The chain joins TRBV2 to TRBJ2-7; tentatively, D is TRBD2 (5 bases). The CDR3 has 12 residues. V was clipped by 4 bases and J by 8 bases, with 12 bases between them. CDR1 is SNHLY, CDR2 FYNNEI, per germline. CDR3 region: CASSGLAEQQYF. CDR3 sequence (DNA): TGTGCCAGCAGTGGTCTAGCCGAACAGCAGTACTTC.

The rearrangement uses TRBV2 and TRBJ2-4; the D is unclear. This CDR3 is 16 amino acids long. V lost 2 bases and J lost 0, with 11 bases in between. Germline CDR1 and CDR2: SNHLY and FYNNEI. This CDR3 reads CASSESSLLAKNIQYF. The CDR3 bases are TGTGCCAGCAGTGAATCTTCTCTCTTAGCCAAAAACATTCAGTACTTC.

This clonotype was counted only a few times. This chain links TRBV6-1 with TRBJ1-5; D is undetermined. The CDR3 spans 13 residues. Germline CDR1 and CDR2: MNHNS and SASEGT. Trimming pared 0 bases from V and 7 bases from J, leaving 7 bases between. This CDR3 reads CASSEARSQPQHF. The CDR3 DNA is TGTGCCAGCAGTGAAGCGCGTAGCCAGCCCCAGCATTTT.

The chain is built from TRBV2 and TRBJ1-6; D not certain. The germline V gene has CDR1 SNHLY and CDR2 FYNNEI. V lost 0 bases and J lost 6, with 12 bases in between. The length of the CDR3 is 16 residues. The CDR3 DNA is TGTGCCAGCAGTGAAGCGGCCCGGTCCGCTAATTCACCCCTCCACTTT. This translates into CASSEAARSANSPLHF.

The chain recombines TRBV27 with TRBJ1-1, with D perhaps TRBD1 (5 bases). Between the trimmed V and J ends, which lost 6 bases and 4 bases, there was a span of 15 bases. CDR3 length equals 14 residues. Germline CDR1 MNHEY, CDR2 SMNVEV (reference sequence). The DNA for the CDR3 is TGTGCCAGCAGGAGTCGGGGGGGGAGCACTGAAGCTTTCTTT. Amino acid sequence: CASRSRGGSTEAFF.

The CDR3 loop reads CATSQGGTGNEKLFF. CDR3 coding DNA: TGTGCCACCAGCCAAGGAGGGACAGGGAATGAAAAACTGTTTTTT. J is TRBJ1-4 and V is TRBV15; TRBD1 agrees at 9 bases. This CDR3 region has 15 residues. Germline CDR1 and CDR2: LNHNV and YYDKDF (reference sequence). Trimming at V came to 5 bases and at J to 5 bases, leaving 6 bases not matched to a gene.